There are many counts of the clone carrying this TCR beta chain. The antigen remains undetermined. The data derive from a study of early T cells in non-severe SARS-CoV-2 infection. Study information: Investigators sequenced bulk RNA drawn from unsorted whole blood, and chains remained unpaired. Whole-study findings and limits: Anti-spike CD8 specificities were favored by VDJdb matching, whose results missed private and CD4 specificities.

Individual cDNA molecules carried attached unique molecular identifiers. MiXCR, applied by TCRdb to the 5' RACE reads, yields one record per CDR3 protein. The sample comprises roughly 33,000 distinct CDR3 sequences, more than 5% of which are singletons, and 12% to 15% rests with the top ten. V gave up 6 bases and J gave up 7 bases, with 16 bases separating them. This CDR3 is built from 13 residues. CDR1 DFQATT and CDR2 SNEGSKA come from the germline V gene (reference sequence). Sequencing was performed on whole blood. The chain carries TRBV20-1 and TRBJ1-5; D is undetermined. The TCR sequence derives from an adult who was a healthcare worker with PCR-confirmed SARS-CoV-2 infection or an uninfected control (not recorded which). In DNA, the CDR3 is TGCAGTGCCACGTCCGCAAGCATCCAGCCCCAGCATTTT. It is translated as CSATSASIQPQHF.